These 8 T cell receptor beta chains came from one sample sequenced in a study of shared clonotypes between healthy human individuals. Profiling relied on immunoSEQ multiplex PCR, and the TCRdb table lists in-frame clones only, not all of them. The sample contains 2.3 million or so clones, more than 85% of which appear only once. Input material: naive CD4+ T cells from PBMCs. Subset of the sample: CD45RA+ positively selected. These receptors all stem from a man younger than 35 in good health. Some clones in this sample may be carry-over from other donors' samples.

The chain joins TRBV5-1 to TRBJ2-7; possible D gene TRBD1, 6 bases. Trimming shortened V by 0 bases and J by 2 bases, and 18 bases separated the two germline ends. The germline CDR1 and CDR2 sequences are SGHRS and YFSETQ. CDR3 size: 17 residues. As DNA, the CDR3 is TGCGCCAGCAGCTTGGGAGGTTATAACAGGGCCCCCTACGAGCAGTACTTC. Its translation: CASSLGGYNRAPYEQYF.

The V call is TRBV5-1, the J call TRBJ2-5, with TRBD2 matching over 7 bases. The trim removed 1 base at V and 0 bases at J, leaving 9 bases unmatched. The CDR3 length is 17 residues. Germline lookup yields CDR1 SGHRS and CDR2 YFSETQ. CDR3 bases: TGCGCCAGCAGCTTGAGCGGGAAGCCTCAGTACCAAGAGACCCAGTACTTC. Translation: CASSLSGKPQYQETQYF.

This chain joins TRBV6-1 and TRBJ2-5, with 8 bases matching TRBD1. The CDR3 is 13 residues long. The junction had 7 bases not matched to a gene; V was cut back by 11 bases and J by 2 bases. The germline V gene encodes CDR1 MNHNS and CDR2 SASEGT. DNA of the CDR3: TGTGCCTCCAACCGGGACAGGCAAGAGACCCAGTACTTC. It codes for CASNRDRQETQYF.

The V and J genes are TRBV6-5 and TRBJ1-2; D ambiguous. Germline CDR1 is MNHEY and CDR2 is SVGAGI. V gave up 5 bases and J gave up 8 bases, with 12 bases separating them. The CDR3 is 12 amino acids. The CDR3 DNA is TGTGCCAGCAGTGGCACGGGGTCCGGCTACACCTTC. Its protein is CASSGTGSGYTF.

This clone was seen only a few times. The sample carries other DNA sequences with the same CDR3. V usage is TRBV6-5 and J usage is TRBJ2-7, with 10 bases lining up with TRBD1. The V and J ends lost 2 bases and 1 base, in that order; junction bases with no gene match: 2. The CDR3 sequence is 15 residues long. Per germline, CDR1 MNHEY and CDR2 SVGAGI. CDR3 residues: CASSYRDRGSYEQYF. DNA of the CDR3: TGTGCCAGCAGTTACCGGGACAGGGGATCCTACGAGCAGTACTTC.

The chain employs TRBV28 and TRBJ2-2; D ambiguous. The V end lost 6 bases, the J end lost 4 bases, and 6 bases lay between the germline ends. CDR1 is MDHEN, CDR2 SYDVKM, per germline. The CDR3 spans 12 residues. This chain's CDR3 is CASRRRTGELFF. In DNA, the CDR3 is TGTGCCAGCAGGCGGCGCACCGGGGAGCTGTTTTTT.

This chain joins TRBV4-1 and TRBJ2-2; 11 bases fit TRBD2. Germline values: CDR1 MGHRA, CDR2 YSYEKL. The CDR3 length is 20 residues. The V gene end was trimmed by 1 base and the J gene end by 4 bases; junction bases not matched to a gene: 14. DNA for the CDR3: TGCGCCAGCAGCCAAGGGATCATCAAACCGGGACTAGCGGCCACCGGGGAGCTGTTTTTT. Protein sequence: CASSQGIIKPGLAATGELFF.

A word on this clone: Other DNA sequences in the sample encode the same CDR3. This chain connects TRBV5-6 to TRBJ2-7; no clear D. Germline CDR1 reads SGHDT; CDR2 reads YYEEEE. The CDR3 loop spans 11 amino acids. V lost 1 base, J lost 4 bases, and 3 bases lay in between. For the CDR3, the DNA is TGTGCCAGCAGCTTGCGTTACGAGCAGTACTTC. This encodes CASSLRYEQYF.